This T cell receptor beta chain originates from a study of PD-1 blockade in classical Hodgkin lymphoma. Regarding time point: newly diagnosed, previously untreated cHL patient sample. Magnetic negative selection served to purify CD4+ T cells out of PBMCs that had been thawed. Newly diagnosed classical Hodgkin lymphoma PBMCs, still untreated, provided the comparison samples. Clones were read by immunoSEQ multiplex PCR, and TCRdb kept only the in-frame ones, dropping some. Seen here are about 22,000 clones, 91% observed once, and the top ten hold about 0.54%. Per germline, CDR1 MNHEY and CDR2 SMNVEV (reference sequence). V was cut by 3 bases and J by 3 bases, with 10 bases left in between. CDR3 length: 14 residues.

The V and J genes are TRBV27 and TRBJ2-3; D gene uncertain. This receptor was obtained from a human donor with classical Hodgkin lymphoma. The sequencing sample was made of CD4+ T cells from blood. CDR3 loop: CASSFNPSTDTQYF. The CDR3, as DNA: TGTGCCAGCAGTTTTAACCCGTCGACAGATACGCAGTATTTT.